Presented here are 14 T cell receptor beta chains from one specimen sequenced in a study of CD8 T cells in ankylosing spondylitis. TCRdb re-analysed the 5' RACE reads in MiXCR, keeping a single row per CDR3 protein. The sample yields around 140,000 distinct CDR3 sequences, about 10% seen once. The sample was blood, either unsorted or a sorted T cell fraction (not recorded which). The origin of the receptors is a female donor with ankylosing spondylitis or in good health (not recorded which).

This clonotype was seen at least ten times. The J gene is TRBJ1-6, the V gene TRBV2; D not certain. This CDR3 is 13 amino acids long. V was trimmed by 7 bases and J by 7 bases, leaving 11 bases between them. Germline assignment: CDR1 SNHLY and CDR2 FYNNEI. CDR3 sequence reads: CASKGGMNSPLHF. In DNA, the CDR3 is TGTGCCAGCAAGGGCGGAATGAATTCACCCCTCCACTTT.

This clonotype appeared many times. The chain is built from TRBV11-3 and TRBJ2-3; unclear D gene. V lost 8 bases to trimming and J lost 6 bases, with 12 bases between them. This CDR3 contains 12 residues. CDR1 SGHNT and CDR2 YENEEA come from the germline V gene. CDR3 nucleotide sequence: TGTGCCAGCGGCTCTACGGCGGATACGCAGTATTTT. The encoded protein is CASGSTADTQYF.

Ten or more counts support this clonotype. The rearrangement uses TRBV12-3 or TRBV12-4 and TRBJ2-2; no definite D call. This CDR3 has 17 amino acids. With 6 bases removed from V and 7 bases from J, the gap between germline ends came to 24 bases. The CDR3 protein is CASSSLPDVWAGGELFF. For the CDR3, the DNA is TGTGCCAGCAGCTCCCTTCCCGATGTGTGGGCAGGCGGGGAGCTGTTTTTT.

This clonotype appeared many times. This rearrangement joins TRBV3-1 to TRBJ2-7, with D perhaps TRBD1 (7 bases). The CDR3 extends over 16 amino acids. V shed 1 base and J shed 3 bases, with 16 bases lying between them. In germline, CDR1 is LGHDT, CDR2 YNNKEL (reference sequence). The CDR3 here is CASSQVVGGGVYEQYF. Written as DNA, the CDR3 is TGTGCCAGCAGCCAAGTGGTTGGAGGGGGCGTCTACGAGCAGTACTTC.

This clonotype has ten or more counts. The chain combines TRBV5-1 with TRBJ2-2; 10 bases align to TRBD2. Looked up from germline, CDR1 is SGHRS and CDR2 is YFSETQ. The CDR3 is made up of 19 amino acids. V shed 3 bases and J 2 bases; nucleotides not matched to a gene: 13. Written as DNA, the CDR3 is TGCGCCAGCAGCTCGGAAGGCCGGACTAGCGGCTCCAACACCGGGGAGCTGTTTTTT. Translated: CASSSEGRTSGSNTGELFF.

In this sample, this clonotype turned up many times. This chain connects TRBV20-1 to TRBJ1-4; D possibly corresponds to TRBD1 (5 bases). CDR1 and CDR2 from the germline V gene are DFQATT and SNEGSKA (reference sequence). CDR3 length: 11 amino acids. The V and J ends lost 7 bases and 8 bases respectively, with 11 bases between them. CDR3: CSGGDQEKLFF. Written as DNA, the CDR3 is TGCAGTGGAGGGGATCAAGAAAAACTGTTTTTT.

This clonotype was detected many times. The rearrangement joins TRBV12-3 or TRBV12-4 to TRBJ2-2; 7 bases match TRBD2. V was clipped by 8 bases and J by 5 bases; unmatched bases: 11. The length of the CDR3 is 15 residues. The DNA of the CDR3 is TGTGCCAGCGCCGTAGGCGGGAGTTGGACCGGGGAGCTGTTTTTT. This gives the protein CASAVGGSWTGELFF.

In this sample, this clonotype turned up many times. The rearrangement joins TRBV5-1 to TRBJ1-6; 8 bases line up with TRBD1. V shed 4 bases and J 6 bases; nucleotides not matched to a gene: 6. CDR1 is SGHRS and CDR2 is YFSETQ in the germline V gene. This CDR3 has 15 amino acids. The CDR3 protein is CASSDGTGPNSPLHF. In DNA form, the CDR3 reads TGCGCCAGCAGCGACGGGACAGGTCCTAATTCACCCCTCCACTTT.

This clonotype was detected many times. This rearrangement joins TRBV12-3 or TRBV12-4 to TRBJ2-3; 7 bases are shared with TRBD1. This CDR3 has 12 residues. V lost 6 bases and J lost 8; bases outside the gene matches: 5. Here the CDR3 reads CASSNSGGTQYF. The CDR3 DNA reads TGTGCCAGCAGCAATTCAGGGGGTACGCAGTATTTT.

This chain uses TRBV18 with TRBJ1-1, with D perhaps TRBD1 (5 bases). The CDR3 is made up of 17 amino acids. V lost 2 bases and J lost 3, with 19 bases in between. The germline CDR1 and CDR2 sequences are KGHSH and LQKENI. CDR3 sequence (DNA): TGTGCCAGCTCACCATCCCTCCCACGCCCGGGGGACACTGAAGCTTTCTTT. Encoded protein: CASSPSLPRPGDTEAFF.

This clonotype was counted at least ten times. This rearrangement joins TRBV6-1 to TRBJ2-2; 8 bases match TRBD1. Germline trimming cut 8 bases from V and 3 bases from J; bases unmatched to any gene: 8. Germline lookup yields CDR1 MNHNS and CDR2 SASEGT. CDR3 length: 15 residues. The CDR3 reads CASGGPQGDTGELFF. The CDR3 DNA reads TGTGCCAGCGGGGGCCCACAGGGGGACACCGGGGAGCTGTTTTTT.

This clonotype was detected many times. The chain has TRBV4-2 and TRBJ2-3, with D perhaps matching TRBD2 (6 bases). Trimming stripped 4 bases from V and 2 bases from J, with 16 bases between. Germline assignment: CDR1 LGHNA and CDR2 YNFKEQ. CDR3 length: 16 residues. The CDR3 loop reads CASSPTGTLITDTQYF. DNA for the CDR3: TGTGCCAGCAGCCCGACCGGGACTTTGATCACAGATACGCAGTATTTT.

The rearrangement joins TRBV19 to TRBJ2-7; 9 nucleotides agree with TRBD1. Germline-derived CDR1 and CDR2 are LNHDA and SQIVND (reference sequence). V was pared by 5 bases and J by 4 bases, with 9 bases of the junction left unmatched. This CDR3 contains 15 residues. The CDR3 spells CASSSPGQGIYEQYF. Here the CDR3 DNA reads TGTGCCAGTAGTTCGCCGGGACAGGGTATATACGAGCAGTACTTC.

This clonotype came up many times. V gene TRBV20-1 combines with J gene TRBJ2-2; 10 nucleotides match TRBD2. The CDR3 totals 17 residues. CDR1 is DFQATT, CDR2 SNEGSKA, per germline (reference sequence). Trimming at V came to 1 base and at J to 3 bases, leaving 8 bases not matched to a gene. DNA of the CDR3: TGCAGTGCTAGAGGGCGCCGCGGGACTAGCGACACCGGGGAGCTGTTTTTT. It specifies CSARGRRGTSDTGELFF.